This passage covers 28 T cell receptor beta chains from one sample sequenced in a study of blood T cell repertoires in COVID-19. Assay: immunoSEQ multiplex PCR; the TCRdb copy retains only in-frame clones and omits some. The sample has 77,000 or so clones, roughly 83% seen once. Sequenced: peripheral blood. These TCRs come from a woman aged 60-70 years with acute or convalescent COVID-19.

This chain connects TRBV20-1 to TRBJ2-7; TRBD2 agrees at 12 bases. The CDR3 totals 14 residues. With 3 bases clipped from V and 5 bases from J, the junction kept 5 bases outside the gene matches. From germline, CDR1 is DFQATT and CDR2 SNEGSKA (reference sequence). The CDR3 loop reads CSASPTSGGDEQYF. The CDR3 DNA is TGCAGTGCTAGTCCGACTAGCGGGGGTGACGAGCAGTACTTC.

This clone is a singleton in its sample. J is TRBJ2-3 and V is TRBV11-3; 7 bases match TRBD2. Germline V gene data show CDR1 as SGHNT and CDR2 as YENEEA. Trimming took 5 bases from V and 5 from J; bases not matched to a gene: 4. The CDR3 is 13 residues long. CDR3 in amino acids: CASSAPSGDTQYF. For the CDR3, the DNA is TGTGCCAGCAGCGCCCCTAGCGGAGATACGCAGTATTTT.

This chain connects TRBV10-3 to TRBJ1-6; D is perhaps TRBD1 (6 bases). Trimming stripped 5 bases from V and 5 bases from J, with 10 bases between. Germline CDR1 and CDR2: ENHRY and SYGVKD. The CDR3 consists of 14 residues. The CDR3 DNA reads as TGTGCCATCAGTACGGACAGCAATAATTCACCCCTCCACTTT. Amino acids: CAISTDSNNSPLHF.

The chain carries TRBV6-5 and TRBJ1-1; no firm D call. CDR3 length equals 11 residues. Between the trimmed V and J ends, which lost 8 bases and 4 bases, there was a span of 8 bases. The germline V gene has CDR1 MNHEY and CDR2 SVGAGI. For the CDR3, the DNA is TGTGCCAGCCAGAGGCGCACTGAAGCTTTCTTT. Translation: CASQRRTEAFF.

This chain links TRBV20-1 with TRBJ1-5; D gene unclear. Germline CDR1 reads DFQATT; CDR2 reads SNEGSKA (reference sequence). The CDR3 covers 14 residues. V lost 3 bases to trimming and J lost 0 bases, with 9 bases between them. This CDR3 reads CSASAKHSNQPQHF. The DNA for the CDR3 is TGCAGTGCTAGTGCGAAGCATAGCAATCAGCCCCAGCATTTT.

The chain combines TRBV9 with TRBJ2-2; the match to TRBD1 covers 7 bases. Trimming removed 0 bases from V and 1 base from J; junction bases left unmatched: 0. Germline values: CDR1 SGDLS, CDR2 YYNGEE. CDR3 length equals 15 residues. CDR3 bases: TGTGCCAGCAGCGTAGGGACAGGGAACACCGGGGAGCTGTTTTTT. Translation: CASSVGTGNTGELFF.

The CDR3 reads CASSRSGQGVTGELFF. Here the CDR3 DNA reads TGTGCCAGCAGCCGGTCAGGGCAGGGTGTCACCGGGGAGCTGTTTTTT. The genes are TRBV3-1 (or the pseudogene TRBV3-2) and TRBJ2-2; D is possibly TRBD1 (5 bases). From germline, CDR1 is LGHDT and CDR2 YNNKEL (reference sequence). The CDR3 totals 16 residues. The germline V and J ends were trimmed by 4 bases and 4 bases, with 16 bases remaining between them.

This chain's CDR3 is CASSPDGQVNYGYTF. Written as DNA, the CDR3 is TGTGCCAGCTCACCCGATGGACAGGTTAACTATGGCTACACCTTC. J is TRBJ1-2 and V is TRBV18; 7 nucleotides match TRBD1. Germline-derived CDR1 and CDR2 are KGHSH and LQKENI. With V trimmed by 3 bases and J by 1 base, 5 bases remained unmatched. The length of the CDR3 is 15 residues.

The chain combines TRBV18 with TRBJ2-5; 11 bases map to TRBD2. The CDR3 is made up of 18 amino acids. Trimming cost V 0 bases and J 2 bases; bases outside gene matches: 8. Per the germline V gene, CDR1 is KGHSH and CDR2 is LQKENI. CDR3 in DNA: TGTGCCAGCTCACCACCCCTAGCGGGGGGAATAGGACAAGAGACCCAGTACTTC. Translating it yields CASSPPLAGGIGQETQYF.

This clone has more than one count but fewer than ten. In DNA form, the CDR3 reads TGCGCCAGCAGCCAAGCTTCAGGGAGCAATCAGCCCCAGCATTTT. It encodes CASSQASGSNQPQHF. This rearrangement joins TRBV4-1 to TRBJ1-5, with D possibly matching TRBD1 (5 bases). This CDR3 has 15 residues. Per germline, CDR1 MGHRA and CDR2 YSYEKL. The V and J ends lost 1 base and 1 base respectively, with 8 bases between them.

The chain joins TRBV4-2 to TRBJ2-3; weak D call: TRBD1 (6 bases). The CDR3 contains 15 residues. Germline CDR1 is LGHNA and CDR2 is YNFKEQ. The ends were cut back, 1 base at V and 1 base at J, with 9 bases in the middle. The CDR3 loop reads CASSQGTGRTDTQYF. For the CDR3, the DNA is TGTGCCAGCAGCCAAGGAACAGGGCGCACAGATACGCAGTATTTT.

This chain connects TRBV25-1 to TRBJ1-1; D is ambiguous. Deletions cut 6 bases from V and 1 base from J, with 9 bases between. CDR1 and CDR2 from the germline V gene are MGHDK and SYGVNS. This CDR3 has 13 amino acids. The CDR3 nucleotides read TGTGCCAGCAGGAGGGAGTGGAACACTGAAGCTTTCTTT. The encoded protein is CASRREWNTEAFF.

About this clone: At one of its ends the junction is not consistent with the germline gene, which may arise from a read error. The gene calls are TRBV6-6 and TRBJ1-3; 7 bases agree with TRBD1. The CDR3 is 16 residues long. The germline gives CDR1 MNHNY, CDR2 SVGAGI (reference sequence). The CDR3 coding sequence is TGTGCCAGCAGTTTGACAGGGTTTTCGACTGGAATCACCATATATTTT. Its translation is CASSLTGFSTGITIYF.

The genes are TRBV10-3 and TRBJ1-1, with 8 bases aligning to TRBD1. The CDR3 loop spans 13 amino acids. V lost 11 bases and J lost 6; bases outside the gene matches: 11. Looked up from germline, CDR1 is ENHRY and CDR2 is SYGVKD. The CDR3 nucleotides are TGTGCCCCCAGACACGACAGGGGAGCTGAAGCTTTCTTT. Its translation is CAPRHDRGAEAFF.

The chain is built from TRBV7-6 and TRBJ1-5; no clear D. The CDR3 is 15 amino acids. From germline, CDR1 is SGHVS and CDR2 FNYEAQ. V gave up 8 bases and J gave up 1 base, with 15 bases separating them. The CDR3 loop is CASPSEGESNQPQHF. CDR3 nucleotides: TGTGCCAGCCCATCGGAGGGCGAAAGCAATCAGCCCCAGCATTTT.

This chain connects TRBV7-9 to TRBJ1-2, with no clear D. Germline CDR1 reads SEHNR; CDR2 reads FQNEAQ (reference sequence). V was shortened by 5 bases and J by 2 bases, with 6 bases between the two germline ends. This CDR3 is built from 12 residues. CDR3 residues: CASSPSNYGYTF. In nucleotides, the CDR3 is TGTGCCAGCAGCCCTTCGAACTATGGCTACACCTTC.

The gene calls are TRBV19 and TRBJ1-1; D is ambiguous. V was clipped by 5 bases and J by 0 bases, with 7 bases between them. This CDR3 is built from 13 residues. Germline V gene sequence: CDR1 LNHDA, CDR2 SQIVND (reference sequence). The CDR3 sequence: CASSDQVNTEAFF. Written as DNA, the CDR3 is TGTGCCAGTAGTGACCAGGTGAACACTGAAGCTTTCTTT.

The CDR3 spells CSVETRTGGTDTQYF. In DNA, the CDR3 is TGCAGCGTTGAAACAAGGACAGGGGGCACAGATACGCAGTATTTT. V is TRBV29-1 and J is TRBJ2-3, with 9 bases that match TRBD1. V lost 2 bases and J lost 1; bases outside the gene matches: 4. The CDR3 extends over 15 amino acids. The germline V gene encodes CDR1 SQVTM and CDR2 ANQGSEA.

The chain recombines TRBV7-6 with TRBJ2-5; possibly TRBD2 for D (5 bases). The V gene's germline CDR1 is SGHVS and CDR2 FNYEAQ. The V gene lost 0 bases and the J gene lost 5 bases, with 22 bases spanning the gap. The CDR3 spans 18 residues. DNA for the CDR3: TGTGCCAGCAGCTTAGCGTTTAAGGTGCCATCAAAGCGGGAGACCCAGTACTTC. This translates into CASSLAFKVPSKRETQYF.

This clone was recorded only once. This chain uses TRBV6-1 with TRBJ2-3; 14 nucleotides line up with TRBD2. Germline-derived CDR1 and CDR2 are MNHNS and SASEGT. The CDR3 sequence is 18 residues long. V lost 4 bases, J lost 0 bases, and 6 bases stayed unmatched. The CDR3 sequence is CASSGPGTSGGSTDTQYF. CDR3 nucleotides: TGTGCCAGCAGTGGGCCCGGGACTAGCGGGGGTAGCACAGATACGCAGTATTTT.

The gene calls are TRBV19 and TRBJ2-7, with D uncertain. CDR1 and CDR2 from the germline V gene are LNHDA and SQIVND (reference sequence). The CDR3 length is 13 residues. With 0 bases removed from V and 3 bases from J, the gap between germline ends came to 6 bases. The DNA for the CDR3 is TGTGCCAGTAGTATAGAGCGAGGCTACGAGCAGTACTTC. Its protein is CASSIERGYEQYF.

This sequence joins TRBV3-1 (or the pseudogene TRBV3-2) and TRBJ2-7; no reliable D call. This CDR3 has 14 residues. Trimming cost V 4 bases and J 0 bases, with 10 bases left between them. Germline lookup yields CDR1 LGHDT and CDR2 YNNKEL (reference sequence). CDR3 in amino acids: CASSPFRSSYEQYF. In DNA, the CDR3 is TGTGCCAGCAGCCCATTCCGGAGCTCCTACGAGCAGTACTTC.

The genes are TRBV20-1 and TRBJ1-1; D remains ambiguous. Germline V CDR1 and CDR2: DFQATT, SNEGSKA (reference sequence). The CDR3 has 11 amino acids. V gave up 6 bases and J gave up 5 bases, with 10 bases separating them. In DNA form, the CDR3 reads TGCAGTGCCCCGCGGGGAACTGAAGCTTTCTTT. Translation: CSAPRGTEAFF.

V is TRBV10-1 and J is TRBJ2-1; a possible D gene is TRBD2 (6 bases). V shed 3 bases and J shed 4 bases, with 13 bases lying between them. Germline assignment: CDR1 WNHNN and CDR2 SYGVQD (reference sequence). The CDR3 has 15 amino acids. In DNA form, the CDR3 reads TGCGCCAGCAGTGACGGAGCGGGCTCGTACAATGAGCAGTTCTTC. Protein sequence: CASSDGAGSYNEQFF.

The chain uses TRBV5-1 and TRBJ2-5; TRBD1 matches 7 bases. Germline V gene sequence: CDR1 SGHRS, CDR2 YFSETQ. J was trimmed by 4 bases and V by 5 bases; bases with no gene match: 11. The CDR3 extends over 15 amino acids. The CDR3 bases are TGCGCCAGCAGACTGGGACAGACAGAGGCAGAGACCCAGTACTTC. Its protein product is CASRLGQTEAETQYF.

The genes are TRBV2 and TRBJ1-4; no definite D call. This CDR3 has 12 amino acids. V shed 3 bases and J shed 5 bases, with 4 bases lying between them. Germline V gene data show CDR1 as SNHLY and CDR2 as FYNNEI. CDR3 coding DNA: TGTGCCAGCAGTGACCAGAATGAAAAACTGTTTTTT. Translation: CASSDQNEKLFF.

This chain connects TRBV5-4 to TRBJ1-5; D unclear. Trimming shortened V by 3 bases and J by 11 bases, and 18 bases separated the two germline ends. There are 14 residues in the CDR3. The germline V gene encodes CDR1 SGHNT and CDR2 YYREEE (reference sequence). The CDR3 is CASSSSGTPSAQHF. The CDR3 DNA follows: TGTGCCAGCAGCTCCTCGGGAACCCCATCGGCCCAGCATTTT.

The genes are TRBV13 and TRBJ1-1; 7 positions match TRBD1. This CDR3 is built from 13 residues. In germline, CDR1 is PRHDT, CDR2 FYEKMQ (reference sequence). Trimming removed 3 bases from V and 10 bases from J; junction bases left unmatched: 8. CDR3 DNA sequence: TGTGCCAGCAGCTTGGGACAGAGGGGAGGAGCTTTCTTT. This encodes CASSLGQRGGAFF.